This T cell receptor (beta chain) was sequenced in a study of pediatric ulcerative colitis. The data were produced by immunoSEQ multiplex PCR, yet TCRdb's version contains in-frame clones alone and is incomplete. The table lists about 37,000 clones, 75% of them singletons. Rectal tissue came from one to two pinch biopsies taken at colonoscopy. The CDR3 contains 15 residues. Trimming removed 0 bases at V and 4 bases at J, with 11 bases between. Looked up from germline, CDR1 is SGDLS and CDR2 is YYNGEE. The sequencing input was gut tissue. The chain employs TRBV9 and TRBJ2-1; weak D call: TRBD2 (6 bases). The TCR originated in a boy aged 5 to 17 with severe ulcerative colitis. The CDR3: CASSVASGGYNEQFF. In DNA, the CDR3 is TGTGCCAGCAGCGTAGCTAGTGGGGGGTACAATGAGCAGTTCTTC.